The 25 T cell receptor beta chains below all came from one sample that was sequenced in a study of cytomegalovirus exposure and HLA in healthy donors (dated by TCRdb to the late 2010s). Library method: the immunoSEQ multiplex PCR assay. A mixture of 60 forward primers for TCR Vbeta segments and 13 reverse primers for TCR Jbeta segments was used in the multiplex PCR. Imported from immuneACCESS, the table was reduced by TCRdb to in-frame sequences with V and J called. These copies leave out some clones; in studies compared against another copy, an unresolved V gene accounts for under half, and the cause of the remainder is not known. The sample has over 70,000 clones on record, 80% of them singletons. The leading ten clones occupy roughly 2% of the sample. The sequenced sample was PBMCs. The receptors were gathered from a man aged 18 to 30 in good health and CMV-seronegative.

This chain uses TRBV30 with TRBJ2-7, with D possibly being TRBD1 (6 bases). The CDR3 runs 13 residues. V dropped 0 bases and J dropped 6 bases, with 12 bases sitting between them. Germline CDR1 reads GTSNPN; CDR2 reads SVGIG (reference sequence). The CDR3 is CAWSVSWTAEQYF. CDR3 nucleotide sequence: TGTGCCTGGAGTGTTAGTTGGACAGCCGAGCAGTACTTC. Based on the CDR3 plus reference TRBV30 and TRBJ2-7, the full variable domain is SQTIHQWPATLVQPVGSPLSLECTVEGTSNPNLYWYRQAAGRGLQLLFYSVGIGQISSEVPQNLSASRPQDRQFILSSKKLLLSDSGFYLCAWSVSWTAEQYFGPGTRLTVT.

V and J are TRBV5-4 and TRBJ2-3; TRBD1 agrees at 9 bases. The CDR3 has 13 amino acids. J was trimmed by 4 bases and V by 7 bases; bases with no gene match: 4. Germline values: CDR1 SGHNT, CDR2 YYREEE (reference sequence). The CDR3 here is CASARDRADTQYF. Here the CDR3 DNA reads TGTGCCAGCGCCCGGGACAGGGCAGATACGCAGTATTTT.

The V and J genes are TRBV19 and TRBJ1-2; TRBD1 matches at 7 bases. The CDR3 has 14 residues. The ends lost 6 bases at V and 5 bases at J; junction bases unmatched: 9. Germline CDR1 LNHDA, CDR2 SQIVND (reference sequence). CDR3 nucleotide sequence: TGTGCCAGTAGGACAGGGAGAGTCGGTTATGGCTACACCTTC. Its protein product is CASRTGRVGYGYTF.

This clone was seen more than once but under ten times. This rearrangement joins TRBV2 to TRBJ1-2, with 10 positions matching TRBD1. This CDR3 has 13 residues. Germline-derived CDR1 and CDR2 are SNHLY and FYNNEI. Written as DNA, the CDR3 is TGTCGTGCGACAGGGGGCGCGTGGGATGGCTACACCTTC. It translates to CRATGGAWDGYTF.

The CDR3 sequence is CASRRGLFELFF. The DNA for the CDR3 is TGTGCCAGCAGGCGGGGGCTGTTTGAACTGTTTTTT. This rearrangement joins TRBV6-5 to TRBJ1-4; maybe TRBD1 (6 bases). CDR3 size: 12 residues. CDR1 and CDR2 from the germline V gene are MNHEY and SVGAGI. Trimming left V 6 bases short and J 12 bases short, with 14 bases between.

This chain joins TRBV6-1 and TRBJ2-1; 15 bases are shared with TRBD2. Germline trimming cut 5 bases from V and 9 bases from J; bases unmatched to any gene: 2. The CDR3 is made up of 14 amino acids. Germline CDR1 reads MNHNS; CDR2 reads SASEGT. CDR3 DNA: TGTGCCAGCAGTTGGACTAGCGGGGGGGGTGAGCAGTTCTTC. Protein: CASSWTSGGGEQFF.

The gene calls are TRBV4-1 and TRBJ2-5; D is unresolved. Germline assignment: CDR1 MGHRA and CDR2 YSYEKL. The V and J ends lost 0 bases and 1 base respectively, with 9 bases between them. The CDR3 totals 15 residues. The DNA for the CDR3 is TGCGCCAGCAGCCAAGAGGGCAGAAGCCAAGAGACCCAGTACTTC. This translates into CASSQEGRSQETQYF.

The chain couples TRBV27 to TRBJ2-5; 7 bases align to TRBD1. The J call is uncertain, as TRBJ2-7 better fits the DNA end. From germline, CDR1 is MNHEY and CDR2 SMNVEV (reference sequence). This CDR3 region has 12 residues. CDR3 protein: CASTGQSYEQYF. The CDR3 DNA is TGTGCCAGCACGGGACAGTCCTACGAGCAGTACTTC.

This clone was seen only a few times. In DNA, the CDR3 is TGTGCCAGCAGTCTCCGGACAGTGGGCACCGGGGAGCTGTTTTTT. It codes for CASSLRTVGTGELFF. The chain employs TRBV2 and TRBJ2-2, with D possibly being TRBD1 (6 bases). Germline CDR1 SNHLY, CDR2 FYNNEI. The CDR3 contains 15 residues. V lost 5 bases and J lost 4, with 14 bases in between.

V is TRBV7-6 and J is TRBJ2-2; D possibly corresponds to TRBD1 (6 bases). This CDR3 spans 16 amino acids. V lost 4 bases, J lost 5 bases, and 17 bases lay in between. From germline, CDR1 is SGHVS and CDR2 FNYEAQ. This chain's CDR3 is CASSSLWTVGTGELFF. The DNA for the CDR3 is TGTGCCAGCAGCTCATTATGGACAGTCGGTACCGGGGAGCTGTTTTTT.

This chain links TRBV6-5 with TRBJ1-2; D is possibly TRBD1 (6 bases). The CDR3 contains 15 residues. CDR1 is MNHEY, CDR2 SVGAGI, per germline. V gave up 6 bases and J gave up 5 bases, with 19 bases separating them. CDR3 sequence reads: CASSFYQGLEYGYTF. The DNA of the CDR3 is TGTGCCAGCAGCTTCTACCAGGGGTTAGAATATGGCTACACCTTC.

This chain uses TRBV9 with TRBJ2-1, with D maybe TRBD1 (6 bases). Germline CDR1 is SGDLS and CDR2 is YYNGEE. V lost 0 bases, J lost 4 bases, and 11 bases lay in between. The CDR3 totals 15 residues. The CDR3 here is CASSVATTGYNEQFF. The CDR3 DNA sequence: TGTGCCAGCAGCGTAGCTACGACAGGATACAATGAGCAGTTCTTC.

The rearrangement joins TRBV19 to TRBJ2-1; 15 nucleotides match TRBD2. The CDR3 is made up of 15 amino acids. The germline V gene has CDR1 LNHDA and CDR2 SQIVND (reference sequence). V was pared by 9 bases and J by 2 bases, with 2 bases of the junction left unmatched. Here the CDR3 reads CASGLAGGTYNEQFF. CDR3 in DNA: TGTGCCAGCGGACTAGCGGGGGGGACCTACAATGAGCAGTTCTTC.

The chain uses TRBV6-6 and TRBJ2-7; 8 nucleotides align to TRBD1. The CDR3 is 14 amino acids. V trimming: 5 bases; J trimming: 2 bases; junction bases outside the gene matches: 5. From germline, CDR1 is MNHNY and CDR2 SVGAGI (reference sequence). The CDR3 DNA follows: TGTGCCAGCAGTGACTGGGACAGGCCCTACGAGCAGTACTTC. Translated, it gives CASSDWDRPYEQYF.

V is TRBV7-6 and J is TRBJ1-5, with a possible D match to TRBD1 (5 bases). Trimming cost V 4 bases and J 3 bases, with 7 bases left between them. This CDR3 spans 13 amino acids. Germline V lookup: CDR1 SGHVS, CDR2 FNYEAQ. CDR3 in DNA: TGTGCCAGCAGCTCAGGGTTCAATCAGCCCCAGCATTTT. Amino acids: CASSSGFNQPQHF. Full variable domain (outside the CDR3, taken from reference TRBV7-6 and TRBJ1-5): GAGVSQSPRYKVTKRGQDVALRCDPISGHVSLYWYRQALGQGPEFLTYFNYEAQQDKSGLPNDRFSAERPEGSISTLTIQRTEQRDSAMYRCASSSGFNQPQHFGDGTRLSIL.

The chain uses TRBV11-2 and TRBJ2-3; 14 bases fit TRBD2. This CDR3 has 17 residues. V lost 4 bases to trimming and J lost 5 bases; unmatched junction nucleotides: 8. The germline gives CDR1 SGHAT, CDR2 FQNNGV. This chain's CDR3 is CASSYIGTSGGGDTQYF. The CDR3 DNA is TGTGCCAGCAGCTACATCGGGACTAGCGGGGGTGGAGATACGCAGTATTTT.

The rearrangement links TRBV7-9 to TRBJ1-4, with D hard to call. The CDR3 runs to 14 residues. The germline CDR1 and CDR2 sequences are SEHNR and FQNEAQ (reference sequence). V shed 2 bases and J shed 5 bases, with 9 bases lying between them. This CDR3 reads CASSLFSGNEKLFF. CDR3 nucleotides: TGTGCCAGCAGCTTATTTTCGGGAAATGAAAAACTGTTTTTT.

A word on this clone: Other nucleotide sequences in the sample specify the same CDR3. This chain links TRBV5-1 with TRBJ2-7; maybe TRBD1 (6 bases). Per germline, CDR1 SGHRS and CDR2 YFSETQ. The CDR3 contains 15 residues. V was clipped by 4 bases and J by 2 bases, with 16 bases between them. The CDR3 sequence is CASSPGQEFPYEQYF. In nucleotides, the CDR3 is TGCGCCAGCAGCCCGGGACAAGAATTTCCCTACGAGCAGTACTTC.

The DNA for the CDR3 is TGTGCCAGCAGTGAAATTACAGGGGGTAGCAATCAGCCCCAGCATTTT. It is translated as CASSEITGGSNQPQHF. This chain uses TRBV2 with TRBJ1-5; 8 nucleotides align to TRBD1. Germline V gene lookup returns CDR1 SNHLY and CDR2 FYNNEI. V trimming: 2 bases; J trimming: 0 bases; junction bases outside the gene matches: 3. CDR3 length equals 16 residues.

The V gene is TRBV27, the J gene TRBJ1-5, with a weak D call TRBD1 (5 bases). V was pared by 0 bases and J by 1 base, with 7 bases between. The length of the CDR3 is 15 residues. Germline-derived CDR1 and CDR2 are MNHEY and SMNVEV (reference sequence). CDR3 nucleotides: TGTGCCAGCAGTTTATCTGGGGGGAGCAATCAGCCCCAGCATTTT. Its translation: CASSLSGGSNQPQHF.

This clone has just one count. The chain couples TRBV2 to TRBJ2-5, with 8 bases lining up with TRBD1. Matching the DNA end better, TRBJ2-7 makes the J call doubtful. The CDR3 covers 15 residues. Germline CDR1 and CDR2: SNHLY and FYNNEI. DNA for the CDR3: TGTGCCAGCAGATTTCTTGGACAGGGTACCTACGAGCAGTACTTC. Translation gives CASRFLGQGTYEQYF.

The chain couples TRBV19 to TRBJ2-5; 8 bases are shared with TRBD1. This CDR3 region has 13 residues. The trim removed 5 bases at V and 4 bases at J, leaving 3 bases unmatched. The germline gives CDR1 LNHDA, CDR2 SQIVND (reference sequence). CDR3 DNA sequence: TGTGCCAGTAGTGTCCAGGGGGCAGAGACCCAGTACTTC. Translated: CASSVQGAETQYF.

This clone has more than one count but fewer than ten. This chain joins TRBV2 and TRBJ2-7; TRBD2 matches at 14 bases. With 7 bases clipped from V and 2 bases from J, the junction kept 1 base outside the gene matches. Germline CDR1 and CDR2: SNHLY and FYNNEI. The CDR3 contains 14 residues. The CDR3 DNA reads TGTGCCAGCATGACTAGCGGGGGGGCCTACGAGCAGTACTTC. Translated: CASMTSGGAYEQYF.

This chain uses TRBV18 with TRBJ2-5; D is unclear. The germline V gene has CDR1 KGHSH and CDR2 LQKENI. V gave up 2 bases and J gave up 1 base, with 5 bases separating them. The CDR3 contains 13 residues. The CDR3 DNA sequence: TGTGCCAGCTCACCAGGCAGCCAAGAGACCCAGTACTTC. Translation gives CASSPGSQETQYF.

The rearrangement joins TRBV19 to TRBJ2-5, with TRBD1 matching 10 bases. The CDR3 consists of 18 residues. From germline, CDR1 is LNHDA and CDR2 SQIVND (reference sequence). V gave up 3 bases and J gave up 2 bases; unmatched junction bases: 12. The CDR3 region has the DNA TGTGCCAGTAGTATTCGACAGGGGGCGATTTTCGGACAAGAGACCCAGTACTTC. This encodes CASSIRQGAIFGQETQYF.